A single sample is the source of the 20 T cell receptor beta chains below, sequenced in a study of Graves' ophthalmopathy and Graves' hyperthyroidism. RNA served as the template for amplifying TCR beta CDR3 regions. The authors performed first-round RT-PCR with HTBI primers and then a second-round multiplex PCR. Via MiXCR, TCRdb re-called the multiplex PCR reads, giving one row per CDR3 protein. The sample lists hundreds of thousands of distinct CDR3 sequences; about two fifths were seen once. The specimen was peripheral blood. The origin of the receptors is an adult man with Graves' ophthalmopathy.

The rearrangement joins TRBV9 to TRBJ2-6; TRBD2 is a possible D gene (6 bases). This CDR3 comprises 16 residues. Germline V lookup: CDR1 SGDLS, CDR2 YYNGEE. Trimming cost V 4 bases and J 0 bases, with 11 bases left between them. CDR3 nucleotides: TGTGCCAGCAGCAACCGGGACTCCTCTGGGGCCAACGTCCTGACTTTC. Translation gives CASSNRDSSGANVLTF.

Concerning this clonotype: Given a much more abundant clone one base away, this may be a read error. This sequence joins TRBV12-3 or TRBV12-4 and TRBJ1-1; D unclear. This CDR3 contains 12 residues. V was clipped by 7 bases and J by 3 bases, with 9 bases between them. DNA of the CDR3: TGTGCCAGCACGGAGAGGGACACTGAAGCTTTCTTT. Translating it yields CASTERDTEAFF.

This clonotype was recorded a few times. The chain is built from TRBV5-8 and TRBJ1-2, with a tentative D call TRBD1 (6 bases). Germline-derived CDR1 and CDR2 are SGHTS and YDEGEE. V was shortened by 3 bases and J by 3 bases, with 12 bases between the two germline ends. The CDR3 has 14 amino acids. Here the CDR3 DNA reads TGTGCCAGCAGCTACGAGTGGACAGACTATGGCTACACCTTC. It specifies CASSYEWTDYGYTF.

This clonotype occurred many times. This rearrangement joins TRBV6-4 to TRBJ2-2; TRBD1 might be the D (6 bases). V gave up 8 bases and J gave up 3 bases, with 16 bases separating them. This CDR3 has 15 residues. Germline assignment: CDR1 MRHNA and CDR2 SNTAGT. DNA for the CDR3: TGTGCCAGCCAAGTTACAGGGACGGACACCGGGGAGCTGTTTTTT. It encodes CASQVTGTDTGELFF.

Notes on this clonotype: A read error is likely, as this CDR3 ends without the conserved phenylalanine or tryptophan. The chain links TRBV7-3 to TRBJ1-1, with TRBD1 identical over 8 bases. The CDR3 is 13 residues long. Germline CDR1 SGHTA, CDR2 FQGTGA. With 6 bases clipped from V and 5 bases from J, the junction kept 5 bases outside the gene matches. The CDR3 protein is CASSDRGLTEAFI. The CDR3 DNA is TGTGCCAGCAGTGACAGGGGCTTAACTGAAGCTTTCATT.

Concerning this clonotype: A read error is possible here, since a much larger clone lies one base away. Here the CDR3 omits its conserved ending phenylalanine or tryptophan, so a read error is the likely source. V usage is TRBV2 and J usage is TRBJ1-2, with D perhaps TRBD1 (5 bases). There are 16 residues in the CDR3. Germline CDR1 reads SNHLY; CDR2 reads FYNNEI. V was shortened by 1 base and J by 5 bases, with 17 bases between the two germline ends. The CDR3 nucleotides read TGTGCCAGCAGTGAAGTAAAGGGTCGGGACTATTATGGCTACACCATC. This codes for CASSEVKGRDYYGYTI.

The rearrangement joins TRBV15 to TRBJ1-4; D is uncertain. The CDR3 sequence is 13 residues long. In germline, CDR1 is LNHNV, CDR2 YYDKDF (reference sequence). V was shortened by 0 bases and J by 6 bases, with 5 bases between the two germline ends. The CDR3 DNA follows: TGTGCCACCAGCAGAGAGGTACATGAAAAACTGTTTTTT. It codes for CATSREVHEKLFF.

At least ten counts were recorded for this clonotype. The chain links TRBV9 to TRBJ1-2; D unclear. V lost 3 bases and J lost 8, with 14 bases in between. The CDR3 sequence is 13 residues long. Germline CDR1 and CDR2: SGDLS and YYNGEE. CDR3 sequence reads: CASSGSLEDGYTF. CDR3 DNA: TGTGCCAGCAGCGGATCTTTGGAGGACGGCTACACCTTC.

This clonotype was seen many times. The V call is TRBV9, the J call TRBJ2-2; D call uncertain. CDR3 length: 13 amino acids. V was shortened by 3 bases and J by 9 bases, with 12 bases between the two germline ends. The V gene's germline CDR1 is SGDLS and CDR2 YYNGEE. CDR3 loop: CASSAVPGRELFF. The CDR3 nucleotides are TGTGCCAGCAGCGCCGTCCCTGGCCGGGAGCTGTTTTTT.

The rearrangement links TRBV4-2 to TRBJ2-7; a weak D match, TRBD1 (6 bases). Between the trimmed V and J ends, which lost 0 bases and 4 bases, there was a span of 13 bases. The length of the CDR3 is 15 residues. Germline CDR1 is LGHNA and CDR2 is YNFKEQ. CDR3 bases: TGTGCCAGCAGCCAAGAGTTCAGGGGTGGTTACGAGCAGTACTTC. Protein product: CASSQEFRGGYEQYF.

The CDR3 reads CASSERGTERLELFF. CDR3 bases: TGTGCCAGCAGTGAACGGGGGACAGAGCGTTTGGAACTGTTTTTT. The chain couples TRBV25-1 to TRBJ1-4, with TRBD1 matching over 7 bases. Germline CDR1 reads MGHDK; CDR2 reads SYGVNS. Trimming took 2 bases from V and 12 from J; bases not matched to a gene: 12. The CDR3 is made up of 15 amino acids.

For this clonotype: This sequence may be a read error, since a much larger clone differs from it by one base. The CDR3 nucleotides are TGTGCCGGCAGCGGGGGGCGGGCCTACGAGCAGTACTTC. It codes for CAGSGGRAYEQYF. The rearrangement uses TRBV7-9 and TRBJ2-7; 9 bases are a match to TRBD2. The CDR3 runs 13 residues. Per the germline V gene, CDR1 is SEHNR and CDR2 is FQNEAQ (reference sequence).

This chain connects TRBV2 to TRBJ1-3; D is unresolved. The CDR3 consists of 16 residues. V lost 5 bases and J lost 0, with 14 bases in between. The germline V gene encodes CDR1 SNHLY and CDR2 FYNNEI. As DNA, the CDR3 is TGTGCCAGCAGTATAGACGCCCCGGGCTCTGGAAACACCATATATTTT. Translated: CASSIDAPGSGNTIYF.

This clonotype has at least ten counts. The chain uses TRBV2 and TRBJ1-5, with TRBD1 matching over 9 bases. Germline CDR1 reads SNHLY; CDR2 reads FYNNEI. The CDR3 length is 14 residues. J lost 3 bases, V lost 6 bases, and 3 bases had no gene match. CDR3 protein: CASSGQGNNQPQHF. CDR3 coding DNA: TGTGCCAGCAGCGGACAGGGGAACAATCAGCCCCAGCATTTT. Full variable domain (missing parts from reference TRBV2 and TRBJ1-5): EPEVTQTPSHQVTQMGQEVILRCVPISNHLYFYWYRQILGQKVEFLVSFYNNEISEKSEIFDDQFSVERPDGSNFTLKIRSTKLEDSAMYFCASSGQGNNQPQHFGDGTRLSIL.

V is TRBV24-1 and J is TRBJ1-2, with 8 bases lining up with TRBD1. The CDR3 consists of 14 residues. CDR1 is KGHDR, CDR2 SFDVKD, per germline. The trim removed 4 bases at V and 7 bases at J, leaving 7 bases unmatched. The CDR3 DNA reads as TGTGCCACCAGTGAACTGGACAGGGACGCTGGCTACACCTTC. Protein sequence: CATSELDRDAGYTF.

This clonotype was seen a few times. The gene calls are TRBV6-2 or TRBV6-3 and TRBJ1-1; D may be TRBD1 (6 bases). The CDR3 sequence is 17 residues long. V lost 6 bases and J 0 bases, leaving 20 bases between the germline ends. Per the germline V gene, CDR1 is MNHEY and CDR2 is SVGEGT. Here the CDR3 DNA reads TGTGCCAGCAGCTACGGGGACACGGATTTCATGAACACTGAAGCTTTCTTT. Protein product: CASSYGDTDFMNTEAFF.

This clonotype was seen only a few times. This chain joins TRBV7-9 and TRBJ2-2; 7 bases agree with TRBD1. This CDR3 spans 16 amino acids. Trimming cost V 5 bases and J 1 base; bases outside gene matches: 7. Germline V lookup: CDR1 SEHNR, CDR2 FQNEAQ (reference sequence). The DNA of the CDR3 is TGTGCCAGCAGCCAACTAGGGACAGTGAACACCGGGGAGCTGTTTTTT. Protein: CASSQLGTVNTGELFF.

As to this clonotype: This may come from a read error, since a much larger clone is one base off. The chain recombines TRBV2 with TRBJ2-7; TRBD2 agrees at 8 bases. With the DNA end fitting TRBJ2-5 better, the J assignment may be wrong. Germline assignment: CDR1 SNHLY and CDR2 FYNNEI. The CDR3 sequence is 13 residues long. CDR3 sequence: CASNGGAFTTQYF. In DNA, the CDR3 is TGTGCCAGCAACGGGGGGGCCTTCACGACCCAGTACTTC.

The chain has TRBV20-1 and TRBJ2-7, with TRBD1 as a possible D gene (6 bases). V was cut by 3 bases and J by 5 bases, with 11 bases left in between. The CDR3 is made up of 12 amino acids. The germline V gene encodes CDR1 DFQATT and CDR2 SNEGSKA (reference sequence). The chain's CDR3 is CSASDQGNEQYF. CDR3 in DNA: TGCAGTGCTAGTGACCAGGGGAACGAGCAGTACTTC.

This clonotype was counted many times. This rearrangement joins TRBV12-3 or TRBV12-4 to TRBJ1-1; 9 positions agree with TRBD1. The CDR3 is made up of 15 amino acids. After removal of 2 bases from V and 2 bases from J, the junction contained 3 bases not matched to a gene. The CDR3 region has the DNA TGTGCCAGCAGTTTACACAGGGGGCGAAACACTGAAGCTTTCTTT. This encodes CASSLHRGRNTEAFF.